Listed below are T cell receptor beta chains from one sample, sequenced in a study of blood T cell repertoires in COVID-19. The protocol was immunoSEQ multiplex PCR, while the TCRdb copy is restricted to in-frame clones and leaves out a portion. The sample yields 250,000 to 350,000 clones, 86% seen once. The sequencing sample was made of peripheral blood. Receptors were obtained from a woman aged 45 to 65 with acute or convalescent COVID-19. The CDR3 runs from the conserved cysteine through the conserved F or W. The D gene is left open where the match is weak. Clone size is shown for a subset of rows, as once, few, many or a class of expanded clone.

D gene	V gene	J gene	clone size	CDR3 protein	CDR3 DNA
TRBD2	TRBV6-5	TRBJ2-7	-	CASWTSGRSSYEQYF	TGTGCCAGCTGGACGAGCGGGAGGAGCTCCTACGAGCAGTACTTC
-	TRBV5-1	TRBJ2-3	-	CASSLARAGDTQYF	TGCGCCAGCAGCCTTGCAAGAGCGGGAGATACGCAGTATTTT
-	TRBV28	TRBJ2-1	-	CASSLYGGDYEQFF	TGTGCCAGCAGTTTGTACGGAGGGGACTATGAGCAGTTCTTC
-	TRBV5-1	TRBJ2-7	few	CASSRWDWREQYF	TGCGCCAGCAGCCGCTGGGACTGGCGGGAGCAGTACTTC
-	TRBV21-1	TRBJ2-5	-	CASSTGQGKSQETQYF	TGTGCCAGCAGCACCGGACAGGGTAAAAGCCAAGAGACCCAGTACTTC
TRBD2	TRBV7-2	TRBJ2-5	-	CASSLRAGEETQYF	TGTGCCAGCAGCTTACGAGCGGGAGAGGAGACCCAGTACTTC
-	TRBV5-1	TRBJ2-2	-	CASTQGGVVGTGELFF	TGCGCCAGCACCCAGGGGGGAGTCGTGGGCACCGGGGAGCTGTTTTTT
TRBD1	TRBV18	TRBJ1-5	-	CASSLAGGDQPQHF	TGTGCCAGCTCACTTGCAGGGGGCGATCAGCCCCAGCATTTT
-	TRBV19	TRBJ1-4	-	CASRPPSGTNEKLFF	TGTGCCAGTAGGCCTCCCTCCGGGACTAATGAAAAACTGTTTTTT
TRBD1	TRBV11-3	TRBJ1-1	-	CASSSPGQGATEAFF	TGTGCCAGCAGCTCCCCGGGACAGGGGGCTACTGAAGCTTTCTTT
-	TRBV19	TRBJ2-7	few	CASSDSYEQYF	TGTGCCAGTAGCGACAGCTACGAGCAGTACTTC
TRBD2	TRBV7-9	TRBJ2-5	-	CASTEREWSQETQYF	TGTGCCAGCACCGAGCGGGAGTGGAGCCAAGAGACCCAGTACTTC
TRBD2	TRBV7-2	TRBJ2-1	-	CASSLGLAGGNEQFF	TGTGCCAGCAGCTTAGGCCTAGCGGGGGGGAATGAGCAGTTCTTC
TRBD1	TRBV7-6	TRBJ1-1	-	CASSKGQDLINTEAFF	TGTGCCAGCAGCAAGGGACAGGATCTAATTAACACTGAAGCTTTCTTT
TRBD1	TRBV10-3	TRBJ2-1	once	CAISDLGQGSYNEQFF	TGTGCCATCAGTGATTTAGGACAGGGATCCTACAATGAGCAGTTCTTC
-	TRBV7-3	TRBJ2-2	-	CASSRTWNTGELFF	TGTGCCAGCAGCCGGACATGGAACACCGGGGAGCTGTTTTTT
TRBD2	TRBV9	TRBJ2-5	-	CASSVGTSGRARETQYF	TGTGCCAGCAGCGTCGGGACTAGCGGGAGGGCCCGCGAGACCCAGTACTTC
-	TRBV27	TRBJ2-3	once	CASSLSLSTDTQYF	TGTGCCAGCAGTTTATCCCTAAGCACAGATACGCAGTATTTT
TRBD2	TRBV29-1	TRBJ2-7	-	CSVIGITSDSYEQYF	TGCAGCGTGATAGGGATTACTAGCGATTCCTACGAGCAGTACTTC
-	TRBV2	TRBJ2-2	-	CASSRQGTGELFF	TGTGCCAGCAGTCGTCAGGGCACCGGGGAGCTGTTTTTT
-	TRBV28	TRBJ1-4	-	CASSFSGSGLEKLFF	TGTGCCAGCAGTTTTAGCGGTTCAGGGCTTGAAAAACTGTTTTTT
TRBD1	TRBV11-2	TRBJ1-2	-	CASSRTGPYGYTF	TGTGCCAGCAGCCGGACAGGACCTTATGGCTACACCTTC
-	TRBV15	TRBJ2-4	-	CATSRDVSSSRNIQYF	TGTGCCACCAGCAGAGATGTATCGAGTTCGCGGAACATTCAGTACTTC